This is a list of T cell receptor beta chains from one sample in a study of cytomegalovirus exposure and HLA in healthy donors. TCRdb's copy holds only in-frame clones and misses some; the assay was immunoSEQ multiplex PCR. The table includes 150,000 to 200,000 clones, 60% to 80% detected once. The source material was PBMCs. All receptors derive from a woman between 50 and 59 years old in good health and CMV-seropositive. Both conserved end residues are part of each CDR3. For some rows the clone size is stated as once, few or many, or as a class when expanded; others skip it.

TRBV2	TRBJ2-7	.	CASSESSYEQYF
TRBV13	TRBJ2-3	.	CASSQGVPDTQYF
TRBV4-1	TRBJ2-2	many	CASSQVTGSTGELFF
TRBV7-9	TRBJ2-1	.	CASSPDRDNEQFF
TRBV11-2	TRBJ1-5	.	CASSPDRGLTKQPQHF
TRBV5-1	TRBJ2-5	few	CASSLGRLAGGQETQYF
TRBV2	TRBJ2-6	.	CASTGGVSSGANVLTF
TRBV4-3	TRBJ1-6	.	CASSQGRASPLHF
TRBV6-5	TRBJ2-1	.	CASSLVAGDYNEQFF
TRBV5-4	TRBJ2-3	.	CASSLATSGGTDTQYF
TRBV28	TRBJ1-5	.	CASSLSGGSNQPQHF
TRBV5-1	TRBJ1-4	.	CASSLVAGGDEKLFF
TRBV2	TRBJ1-1	.	CASSEERLGRVRDTEAFF
TRBV6-6	TRBJ2-7	.	CASSYRDNTYEQYF
TRBV7-8	TRBJ1-4	.	CASSYGQGGEKLFF
TRBV7-7	TRBJ2-3	.	CASSSPDRFGTDTQYF
TRBV29-1	TRBJ1-1	.	CSVQRGGGGTEAFF
TRBV5-1	TRBJ1-1	.	CASSLTGTANTEAFF
TRBV6-6	TRBJ1-2	.	CASRLQGADYGYTF
TRBV7-3	TRBJ2-2	.	CASSLNPLAANTGELFF
TRBV4-3	TRBJ1-2	.	CASSQARTVYGYTF
TRBV15	TRBJ2-7	.	CATSTKTGPYEQYF
TRBV5-4	TRBJ1-1	.	CASNSDRGSRNTEAFF
TRBV7-2	TRBJ2-2	once	CASSTRQGASTGELFF
TRBV6-5	TRBJ2-3	.	CASGKRGGSDTQYF
TRBV13	TRBJ2-2	.	CASSLTNTGELFF